The T cell receptor (beta chain) under discussion was sequenced for a study of regulatory and conventional T cells in RAG deficiency. Sequencing used immunoSEQ multiplex PCR; TCRdb keeps in-frame clones, though not all of them. The sample gives about 30,000 clones, about 87% of which show up once; under 7% is in the top ten. The CDR3 is made up of 14 amino acids. V was pared by 3 bases and J by 2 bases, with 10 bases between. Germline CDR1 reads MNHEY; CDR2 reads SMNVEV (reference sequence). These records were also assigned to another study, of regulatory T cells. From that study: The PCR used 52 TRBV and 13 TRBJ primers.

The clonotype was recovered from a human donor in good health. The sequenced sample was CD8+ T cells sorted from blood. The V gene is TRBV27, the J gene TRBJ2-5; D is tentatively TRBD1 or TRBD2 (5 bases each). CDR3 sequence: CASSFLGPQETQYF. In DNA form, the CDR3 reads TGTGCCAGCAGTTTCTTGGGACCACAAGAGACCCAGTACTTC.